One and the same sample provided the 10 T cell receptor beta chains below, sequenced in a study of neoadjuvant anti-PD-1 for oral cavity cancer. The method was immunoSEQ multiplex PCR; TCRdb's version includes in-frame clones alone and lacks a portion of them. The repertoire holds tens of thousands of clones, with 30% to 40% as singletons. Time point: after neoadjuvant nivolumab, at surgical resection. Sequenced here: tumor tissue, sampled after nivolumab (anti-PD-1) treatment. These TCRs come from a person between 35 and 79 years old with oral cavity squamous cell carcinoma.

This chain uses TRBV7-8 with TRBJ1-1, with 8 bases lining up with TRBD1. Looked up from germline, CDR1 is SGHVS and CDR2 is FQNEAQ. This CDR3 is 14 amino acids long. V shed 3 bases, J shed 6 bases, and the junction held 6 bases outside the gene matches. CDR3 loop: CASSLMVRGPEAFF. CDR3 coding DNA: TGTGCCAGCAGCTTGATGGTCAGGGGGCCTGAAGCTTTCTTT.

This CDR3 reads CASSSNRAISNTGELFF. CDR3 sequence (DNA): TGTGCCAGCAGCTCTAACAGGGCGATATCGAACACCGGGGAGCTGTTTTTT. The V and J genes are TRBV7-9 and TRBJ2-2; D is possibly TRBD1 (6 bases). Germline loops: CDR1 SEHNR, CDR2 FQNEAQ (reference sequence). V lost 4 bases to trimming and J lost 0 bases, with 15 bases between them. There are 17 residues in the CDR3.

The chain combines TRBV30 with TRBJ2-7; 8 bases map to TRBD2. V lost 2 bases, J lost 6 bases, and 12 bases stayed unmatched. CDR3 size: 15 residues. CDR1 is GTSNPN and CDR2 is SVGIG in the germline V gene (reference sequence). CDR3 in DNA: TGTGCCTGGAGTCCCAGAGCGGGAGCTCCCGGCGAGCAGTACTTC. Its translation is CAWSPRAGAPGEQYF.

The rearrangement joins TRBV30 to TRBJ1-4; 8 bases align to TRBD1. The trim removed 2 bases at V and 8 bases at J, leaving 7 bases unmatched. Germline CDR1 is GTSNPN and CDR2 is SVGIG (reference sequence). This CDR3 has 14 amino acids. The CDR3: CAWSPQGAREKLFF. The CDR3, as DNA: TGTGCCTGGAGTCCGCAGGGGGCAAGGGAAAAACTGTTTTTT. Supplemented by reference TRBV30 and TRBJ1-4, the full variable domain reads SQTIHQWPATLVQPVGSPLSLECTVEGTSNPNLYWYRQAAGRGLQLLFYSVGIGQISSEVPQNLSASRPQDRQFILSSKKLLLSDSGFYLCAWSPQGAREKLFFGSGTQLSVL.

The chain joins TRBV7-9 to TRBJ2-7, with 7 bases identical to TRBD2. V dropped 3 bases and J dropped 0; count of bases not matched to a gene: 5. Germline loops: CDR1 SEHNR, CDR2 FQNEAQ (reference sequence). The CDR3 covers 15 residues. CDR3 residues: CASSFPSGPSYEQYF. CDR3 bases: TGTGCCAGCAGCTTCCCTAGCGGACCCTCCTACGAGCAGTACTTC. Full variable domain (rest looked up from reference TRBV7-9 and TRBJ2-7): DTGVSQNPRHKITKRGQNVTFRCDPISEHNRLYWYRQTLGQGPEFLTYFQNEAQLEKSRLLSDRFSAERPKGSFSTLEIQRTEQGDSAMYLCASSFPSGPSYEQYFGPGTRLTVT.

This chain joins TRBV6-1 and TRBJ1-2; unclear D gene. There are 12 residues in the CDR3. V was pared by 4 bases and J by 8 bases, with 11 bases between. Germline CDR1 is MNHNS and CDR2 is SASEGT. The CDR3 DNA sequence: TGTGCCAGCAGTGTAGTAGTCCCCGGCTACACCTTC. Residues: CASSVVVPGYTF.

The chain is built from TRBV5-4 and TRBJ2-7; 7 bases match TRBD2. Germline CDR1 reads SGHNT; CDR2 reads YYREEE (reference sequence). CDR3 length: 16 amino acids. Trimming at V came to 0 bases and at J to 0 bases, leaving 6 bases not matched to a gene. The CDR3 reads CASSLVGGVPSYEQYF. In DNA, the CDR3 is TGTGCCAGCAGCTTGGTGGGGGGGGTCCCCTCCTACGAGCAGTACTTC.

The rearrangement uses TRBV30 and TRBJ1-1; possibly TRBD1 for D (6 bases). Germline CDR1 GTSNPN, CDR2 SVGIG (reference sequence). The germline V and J ends were trimmed by 2 bases and 6 bases, with 16 bases remaining between them. The CDR3 runs to 14 residues. Written as DNA, the CDR3 is TGTGCCTGGAGTACAGGGTTATATTGGGCTGAAGCTTTCTTT. Amino acids: CAWSTGLYWAEAFF.

The V gene is TRBV4-2, the J gene TRBJ2-5; 7 nucleotides align to TRBD2. Trimming took 2 bases from V and 3 from J; bases not matched to a gene: 6. Germline CDR1 LGHNA, CDR2 YNFKEQ. This CDR3 has 15 amino acids. CDR3 in DNA: TGTGCCAGCAGCCAATATAGCGGGCGAGAAGAGACCCAGTACTTC. This encodes CASSQYSGREETQYF.

This clone has more than one count but fewer than ten. The chain recombines TRBV7-9 with TRBJ1-2; possibly TRBD1 for D (5 bases). V lost 5 bases, J lost 3 bases, and 13 bases lay in between. This CDR3 is 14 amino acids long. The germline CDR1 and CDR2 sequences are SEHNR and FQNEAQ (reference sequence). The CDR3 sequence is CASSARRGYYGYTF. In DNA, the CDR3 is TGTGCCAGCAGCGCGCGGCGGGGGTACTATGGCTACACCTTC.